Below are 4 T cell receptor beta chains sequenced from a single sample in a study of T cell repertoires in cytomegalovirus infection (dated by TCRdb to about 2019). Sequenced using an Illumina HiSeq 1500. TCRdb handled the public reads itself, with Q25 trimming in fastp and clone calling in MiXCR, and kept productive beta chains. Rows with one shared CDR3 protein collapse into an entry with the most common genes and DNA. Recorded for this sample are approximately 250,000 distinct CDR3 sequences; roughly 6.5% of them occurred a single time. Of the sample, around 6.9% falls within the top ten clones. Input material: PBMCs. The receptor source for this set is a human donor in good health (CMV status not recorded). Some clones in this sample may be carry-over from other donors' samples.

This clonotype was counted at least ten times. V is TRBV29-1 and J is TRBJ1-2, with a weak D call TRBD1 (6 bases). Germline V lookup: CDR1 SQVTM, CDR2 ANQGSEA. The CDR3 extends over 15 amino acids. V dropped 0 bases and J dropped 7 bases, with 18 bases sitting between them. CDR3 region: CSVEDPGALRGGYTF. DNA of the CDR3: TGCAGCGTTGAAGATCCAGGGGCCCTCAGGGGTGGCTACACCTTC.

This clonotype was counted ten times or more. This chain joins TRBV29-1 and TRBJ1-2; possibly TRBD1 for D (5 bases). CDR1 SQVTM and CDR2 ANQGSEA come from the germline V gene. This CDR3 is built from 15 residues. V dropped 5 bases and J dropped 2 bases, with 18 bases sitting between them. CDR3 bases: TGCAGCGTTCAAAACCCCGGGACTGTAAACTATGGCTACACCTTC. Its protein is CSVQNPGTVNYGYTF.

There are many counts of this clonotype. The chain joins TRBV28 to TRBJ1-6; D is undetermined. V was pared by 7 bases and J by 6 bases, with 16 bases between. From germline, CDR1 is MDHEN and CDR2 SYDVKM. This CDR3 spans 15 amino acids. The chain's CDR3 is CASKLSSGSNSPLHF. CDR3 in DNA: TGTGCCAGCAAACTCTCGTCTGGTAGTAATTCACCCCTCCACTTT.

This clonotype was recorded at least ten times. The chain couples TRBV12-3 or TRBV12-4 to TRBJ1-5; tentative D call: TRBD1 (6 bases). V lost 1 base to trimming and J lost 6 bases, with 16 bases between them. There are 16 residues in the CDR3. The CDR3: CASSLGVDRFGQPQHF. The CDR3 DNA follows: TGTGCCAGCAGTTTAGGGGTTGACAGGTTCGGTCAGCCCCAGCATTTT.